This is a list of T cell receptor beta chains from one sample in a study of Ad26.COV2.S vaccination and SARS-CoV-2 variants. Data came from immunoSEQ multiplex PCR; TCRdb stores just in-frame clones and leaves some out. The sample shows about 350,000 clones, about 88% of them seen only once. This material consisted of peripheral blood, taken in a trial of Ad26.COV2.S vaccine versus placebo. These receptors were collected from a person between 18 and 60 years old who received the Ad26.COV2.S COVID-19 vaccine or a placebo. CDR3s include the opening cysteine and the closing phenylalanine or tryptophan. A D gene is named only where the DNA matches it firmly.

>TRBJ2-3|TRBV5-1|NA
CASSLLGLGTDTQYF
>TRBJ1-4|TRBV7-9|NA
CASSLERGGEKLFF
>TRBJ1-6|TRBV30|NA
CAWSSGAGDSPLHF
>TRBJ1-4|TRBV28|NA
CASSLSGGSGEKLFF
>TRBJ2-7|TRBV6-5|TRBD1
CASSLNRGSYEQYF
>TRBJ1-2|TRBV7-2|NA
CASSLGFVAPYGYTF
>TRBJ2-2|TRBV19|TRBD1
CASSTVRDYRQGSTGELFF
>TRBJ1-5|TRBV6-5|NA
CASTPLQGVGQPQHF
>TRBJ1-1|TRBV19|NA
CASSINPLGGEAFF
>TRBJ2-1|TRBV3-1/TRBV3-2|TRBD2
CASSPFLAGIGNEQFF
>TRBJ2-2|TRBV14|TRBD2
CASSQGLAGYLAGAVGELFF
>TRBJ2-1|TRBV9|NA
CASSLGSSYEQFF
>TRBJ1-3|TRBV19|NA
CASSTRGSGNTIYF
>TRBJ1-2|TRBV4-3|NA
CASSQDQGYGYTF
>TRBJ1-4|TRBV7-9|NA
CASTLRVGVTANEKLFF
>TRBJ1-2|TRBV4-3|NA
CASSQDLAGRVYGYTF
>TRBJ2-7|TRBV18|NA
CASSYGLQTTYEQYF
>TRBJ1-3|TRBV4-1|NA
CASSPGVQQGRRRNTIYF
>TRBJ2-3|TRBV15|TRBD2
CATSRQTSGKADTQYF
>TRBJ2-5|TRBV4-3|TRBD2
CASSQDLLAGGNQETQYF
>TRBJ2-7|TRBV18|NA
CASSPPAGTYEQYF
>TRBJ2-2|TRBV19|NA
CASSPSRVVTGELFF
>TRBJ1-4|TRBV12-5|NA
CASGFQNEKLFF
>TRBJ2-1|TRBV27|TRBD1
CASSPGTASSYNEQFF
>TRBJ2-7|TRBV10-3|NA
CAISEDREREQYF
>TRBJ1-3|TRBV9|TRBD1
CASTRTGAGNTIYF
>TRBJ2-1|TRBV2|TRBD1
CAGQGQGSSNEQFF
>TRBJ2-7|TRBV9|NA
CASSVSSRDEQYF
>TRBJ1-5|TRBV12-3/TRBV12-4|NA
CASSLADNQPQHF
>TRBJ2-7|TRBV7-2|TRBD1
CASSFVTGTAYEQYF
>TRBJ2-3|TRBV20-1|TRBD2
CSASTSGTRGTQYF
>TRBJ2-7|TRBV6-5|NA
CASSYSTNYEQYF
>TRBJ2-7|TRBV30|TRBD2
CAWSVGGISYEQYF
>TRBJ2-3|TRBV5-1|NA
CASSLAESTDTQYF
>TRBJ1-4|TRBV7-9|TRBD1
CASSLASRGSTNEKLFF
>TRBJ2-1|TRBV2|NA
CASSRIQGGEQFF
>TRBJ1-5|TRBV2|NA
CASQGSNYYQPQHF
>TRBJ2-2|TRBV7-7|TRBD1
CASSRGQGANTGELFF
>TRBJ1-6|TRBV6-5|NA
CASRYRLNSPLHF
>TRBJ2-7|TRBV13|NA
CASSFRDISYEQYF
>TRBJ2-5|TRBV25-1|NA
CASSVPKTGQETQYF
>TRBJ2-1|TRBV4-1|NA
CASSQDVAGAGRNEQFF